The clone carrying this T cell receptor beta chain was observed many times. These data originate in a study of blood T cell repertoires in COVID-19. Background on the study: Both acute and convalescent COVID-19 samples were obtained from the United States, Italy and Spain. PBMCs, B-cell-depleted T cells, or T cells were the source of the cDNA or gDNA that made up the material.

As handled by the study authors: Estimation of nucleated cell counts was performed using reference gene primer amplification. The repertoire was sequenced with immunoSEQ multiplex PCR; TCRdb's copy has only in-frame clones and lacks some. From that table come the V and J calls and clone size; the DNA was used to work out D and trimming. Of about 120,000 clones in the sample, roughly two thirds were seen once. The sample was peripheral blood. The receptor comes from a woman in her 70s with acute or convalescent COVID-19.

CDR3 residues: CASSDSLITDTQYF. The CDR3, as DNA: TGTGCCAGTAGTGACTCGCTTATCACAGATACGCAGTATTTT. The chain recombines TRBV19 with TRBJ2-3; D is unclear. Germline V gives CDR1 LNHDA, CDR2 SQIVND (reference sequence). Trimming removed 5 bases at V and 2 bases at J, with 11 bases between. This CDR3 region has 14 residues.